This T cell receptor (beta chain) was observed in a study of T cell responses to AZD1222 COVID-19 vaccine. Study background: Second doses that came at about 4 or about 12 weeks were put together.

Germline trimming cut 6 bases from V and 8 bases from J; bases unmatched to any gene: 22. The CDR3 is 19 amino acids. Looked up from germline, CDR1 is MNHEY and CDR2 is SMNVEV (reference sequence). This table comes from immunoSEQ multiplex PCR, and its TCRdb copy is limited to in-frame clones, with some not included. The table shows 85,000 to 100,000 clones, with approximately 88% occurring only once. The chain is built from TRBV27 and TRBJ1-4; 9 bases match TRBD1. The TCR comes from an adult in good health. Source: peripheral blood, taken on day 0 of AZD1222 vaccination. CDR3: CASSRSRSLVDRGYEKLFF. The CDR3 DNA is TGTGCCAGCAGCCGAAGTCGCTCCCTCGTGGACAGGGGTTACGAAAAACTGTTTTTT. Full variable domain (outside the CDR3, taken from reference TRBV27 and TRBJ1-4): EAQVTQNPRYLITVTGKKLTVTCSQNMNHEYMSWYRQDPGLGLRQIYYSMNVEVTDKGDVPEGYKVSRKEKRNFPLILESPSPNQTSLYFCASSRSRSLVDRGYEKLFFGSGTQLSVL.